One and the same sample provided the 32 T cell receptor beta chains below, sequenced in a study of blood T cell repertoires in COVID-19. Profiled with immunoSEQ multiplex PCR; TCRdb holds only in-frame clones, not every one. This sample has 30,000 to 35,000 clones, with 60% to 80% found just once. Sequenced material: peripheral blood. These TCRs come from a woman aged 55-69 years with acute or convalescent COVID-19.

This chain joins TRBV6-1 and TRBJ1-3; D not resolved. Germline V gene lookup returns CDR1 MNHNS and CDR2 SASEGT. This CDR3 is 13 amino acids long. Trimming took 2 bases from V and 8 from J, leaving 10 bases between them. CDR3 coding DNA: TGTGCCAGCAGTGAAATGAGTCTCGACACCATATATTTT. Protein: CASSEMSLDTIYF.

V gene TRBV7-9 combines with J gene TRBJ1-4; 7 bases are a match to TRBD1. CDR1 is SEHNR, CDR2 FQNEAQ, per germline (reference sequence). The CDR3 has 15 residues. Trimming removed 2 bases from V and 4 bases from J; junction bases left unmatched: 4. As DNA, the CDR3 is TGTGCCAGCAGCTTATCTCAGGGGGTTAATGAAAAACTGTTTTTT. Translating gives CASSLSQGVNEKLFF.

This chain joins TRBV5-1 and TRBJ2-1; D is undetermined. The V and J ends lost 3 bases and 9 bases respectively, with 16 bases between them. The CDR3 is 14 residues long. The germline CDR1 and CDR2 sequences are SGHRS and YFSETQ. CDR3 sequence (DNA): TGCGCCAGCAGCTGGGTCGAGGTTGGCGGTGAGCAGTTCTTC. Translating gives CASSWVEVGGEQFF.

This chain joins TRBV10-2 and TRBJ2-1; 10 bases align to TRBD1. Germline assignment: CDR1 WSHSY and CDR2 SAAADI. After removal of 10 bases from V and 6 bases from J, the junction contained 12 bases not matched to a gene. The CDR3 is made up of 15 amino acids. The CDR3 here is CATSPGQGPSNEQFF. The CDR3 DNA reads as TGCGCCACCAGCCCGGGACAGGGGCCTTCCAATGAGCAGTTCTTC.

This chain links TRBV1 with TRBJ1-1; the D segment call TRBD1 is taken from the table without a DNA check. TRBV1 is a pseudogene. The CDR3 spans 13 residues. In nucleotides, the CDR3 is TGCACCAGCAGCCCAGGGGGGAACACTGAAGCTTTCTTT. Translated, it gives CTSSPGGNTEAFF.

This sequence joins TRBV5-6 and TRBJ1-1; D may be TRBD1 (5 bases). Looked up from germline, CDR1 is SGHDT and CDR2 is YYEEEE. With 4 bases removed from V and 1 base from J, the gap between germline ends came to 17 bases. The CDR3 is 16 amino acids. In DNA, the CDR3 is TGTGCCAGCAGCGCGTACCTCCTACAGGAGAACACTGAAGCTTTCTTT. It codes for CASSAYLLQENTEAFF.

The chain joins TRBV24-1 to TRBJ1-6; the D is unclear. V dropped 1 base and J dropped 6 bases, with 15 bases sitting between them. This CDR3 comprises 17 residues. CDR1 KGHDR and CDR2 SFDVKD come from the germline V gene. For the CDR3, the DNA is TGTGCCACCAGTGATTTTAGGGCAGGTAGCGCTAATTCACCCCTCCACTTT. Encoded protein: CATSDFRAGSANSPLHF.

The chain combines TRBV10-3 with TRBJ1-1; 7 positions match TRBD1. J gave up 0 bases and V 6 bases, and 10 bases lay outside the gene matches. The CDR3 covers 16 residues. The germline CDR1 and CDR2 sequences are ENHRY and SYGVKD. The CDR3 loop is CAIRTGTADMNTEAFF. The CDR3, as DNA: TGTGCCATCAGGACCGGGACAGCGGACATGAACACTGAAGCTTTCTTT.

The chain combines TRBV29-1 with TRBJ2-7, with 7 nucleotides matching TRBD1. The trim removed 4 bases at V and 3 bases at J, leaving 3 bases unmatched. The CDR3 has 12 amino acids. Germline V gene lookup returns CDR1 SQVTM and CDR2 ANQGSEA. The CDR3 sequence is CSVGGQSYEQYF. Written as DNA, the CDR3 is TGCAGCGTTGGGGGACAGAGCTACGAGCAGTACTTC.

This chain connects TRBV14 to TRBJ2-5; TRBD2 agrees at 8 bases. CDR3 length: 14 amino acids. The ends lost 6 bases at V and 0 bases at J; junction bases unmatched: 3. The germline V gene encodes CDR1 SGHDN and CDR2 FVKESK. For the CDR3, the DNA is TGTGCCAGCAGACCTAGCGGGTACCAAGAGACCCAGTACTTC. This codes for CASRPSGYQETQYF.

The chain links TRBV19 to TRBJ2-5; weak D call: TRBD2 (6 bases). Germline V gene data show CDR1 as LNHDA and CDR2 as SQIVND (reference sequence). The CDR3 is 13 amino acids. The V end was cut by 6 bases, the J end by 1 base, with 9 bases between. CDR3 loop: CASSQLAQETQYF. The CDR3 DNA reads TGTGCCAGTAGCCAACTAGCCCAAGAGACCCAGTACTTC. Full variable domain (outside the CDR3, taken from reference TRBV19 and TRBJ2-5): DGGITQSPKYLFRKEGQNVTLSCEQNLNHDAMYWYRQDPGQGLRLIYYSQIVNDFQKGDIAEGYSVSREKKESFPLTVTSAQKNPTAFYLCASSQLAQETQYFGPGTRLLVL.

J is TRBJ1-6 and V is TRBV28; 7 bases fit TRBD1. The CDR3 length is 14 residues. Unmatched junction bases numbered 3, after V lost 6 bases and J lost 4 bases. The germline V gene encodes CDR1 MDHEN and CDR2 SYDVKM. The CDR3 region is CASRPQGYNSPLHF. The CDR3 coding sequence is TGTGCCAGCAGGCCACAGGGGTATAATTCACCCCTCCACTTT.

In this sample, this clone turned up a few times. J is TRBJ1-1 and V is TRBV6-6, with D maybe TRBD1 (5 bases). The CDR3 extends over 13 amino acids. Germline CDR1 and CDR2: MNHNY and SVGAGI (reference sequence). Trimming shortened V by 7 bases and J by 1 base, and 10 bases separated the two germline ends. The CDR3: CASNGGGNTEAFF. In DNA, the CDR3 is TGTGCCAGCAACGGGGGTGGGAACACTGAAGCTTTCTTT.

This clone was recorded a few times. The chain employs TRBV5-5 and TRBJ1-1; D may be TRBD1 (6 bases). This CDR3 has 15 residues. The germline gives CDR1 SGHKS, CDR2 YYEKEE (reference sequence). V lost 4 bases and J lost 1, with 14 bases in between. The CDR3 nucleotides are TGTGCCAGCAGCAAGAACAGGGAAGGGAACACTGAAGCTTTCTTT. Protein product: CASSKNREGNTEAFF.

This sequence joins TRBV18 and TRBJ1-1, with a tentative D call TRBD1 (5 bases). Germline V gene data show CDR1 as KGHSH and CDR2 as LQKENI. V lost 0 bases and J 4 bases, leaving 12 bases between the germline ends. The CDR3 contains 15 residues. CDR3 amino acids: CASSPPGVRSTEAFF. The CDR3 nucleotides read TGTGCCAGCTCACCACCAGGGGTGCGGAGCACTGAAGCTTTCTTT.

J is TRBJ1-6 and V is TRBV30; D ambiguous. CDR1 is GTSNPN, CDR2 SVGIG, per germline (reference sequence). The CDR3 is 14 amino acids. V lost 1 base, J lost 4 bases, and 8 bases lay in between. The CDR3 is CAWSAEAYNSPLHF. For the CDR3, the DNA is TGTGCCTGGAGTGCCGAGGCTTATAATTCACCCCTCCACTTT.

The gene calls are TRBV19 and TRBJ1-1; maybe TRBD1 (5 bases). Germline V gene lookup returns CDR1 LNHDA and CDR2 SQIVND (reference sequence). V was shortened by 6 bases and J by 4 bases, with 27 bases between the two germline ends. CDR3 length equals 18 residues. In DNA form, the CDR3 reads TGTGCCAGTAGGCCTATAGTCGGCGCAGGGTCGGTAGGCACTGAAGCTTTCTTT. It is translated as CASRPIVGAGSVGTEAFF.

This chain uses TRBV6-5 with TRBJ1-5; 8 bases agree with TRBD1. The CDR3 is made up of 15 amino acids. The V gene end was trimmed by 7 bases and the J gene end by 6 bases; junction bases not matched to a gene: 11. The germline V gene has CDR1 MNHEY and CDR2 SVGAGI. Here the CDR3 reads CASIPGGQGIQPQHF. The CDR3 region has the DNA TGTGCCAGCATTCCAGGAGGACAGGGAATTCAGCCCCAGCATTTT.

The genes are TRBV29-1 and TRBJ2-5, with 9 nucleotides matching TRBD1. This CDR3 is 15 amino acids long. Trimming took 7 bases from V and 5 from J; bases not matched to a gene: 14. Germline V gives CDR1 SQVTM, CDR2 ANQGSEA. The CDR3 DNA is TGCAGCGCGGGCCGACAGGGGGTTACTGTCGAGACCCAGTACTTC. This translates into CSAGRQGVTVETQYF.

This clone was recorded once. The CDR3 DNA is TGTGCCAGCAGCTTTGGGAACCAACAGGTGATCGATTCACCCCTCCACTTT. Its protein is CASSFGNQQVIDSPLHF. The chain couples TRBV5-5 to TRBJ1-6; D is possibly TRBD1 (5 bases). V gave up 2 bases and J gave up 8 bases, with 20 bases separating them. The CDR3 totals 17 residues. Germline V gene data show CDR1 as SGHKS and CDR2 as YYEKEE (reference sequence).

CDR3 protein: CASSSGQGTDNQPQHF. In DNA form, the CDR3 reads TGTGCCAGCAGCTCGGGACAGGGTACCGACAATCAGCCCCAGCATTTT. V gene TRBV5-8 combines with J gene TRBJ1-5, with 9 bases aligning to TRBD1. From germline, CDR1 is SGHTS and CDR2 YDEGEE. CDR3 length: 16 residues. V dropped 3 bases and J dropped 3; count of bases not matched to a gene: 7. Together with reference TRBV5-8 and TRBJ1-5, the CDR3 gives the full variable domain: EAGVTQSPTHLIKTRGQQATLRCSPISGHTSVYWYQQALGLGLQFLLWYDEGEERNRGNFPPRFSGRQFPNYSSELNVNALELEDSALYLCASSSGQGTDNQPQHFGDGTRLSIL.

This chain connects TRBV7-9 to TRBJ2-7, with a possible D match to TRBD1 (6 bases). V was clipped by 3 bases and J by 2 bases, with 14 bases between them. CDR1 is SEHNR, CDR2 FQNEAQ, per germline (reference sequence). The CDR3 is 15 residues long. DNA for the CDR3: TGTGCCAGCAGCTTCATCCCCGACAGGCCCTACGAGCAGTACTTC. Residues: CASSFIPDRPYEQYF.

This sequence joins TRBV5-1 and TRBJ1-4; 11 bases are a match to TRBD1. Germline-derived CDR1 and CDR2 are SGHRS and YFSETQ. The CDR3 runs 14 residues. The trim removed 4 bases at V and 7 bases at J, leaving 3 bases unmatched. This CDR3 is CASSPGQGVEKLFF. DNA for the CDR3: TGCGCCAGCAGCCCGGGACAGGGGGTTGAAAAACTGTTTTTT. Supplemented by reference TRBV5-1 and TRBJ1-4, the full variable domain reads KAGVTQTPRYLIKTRGQQVTLSCSPISGHRSVSWYQQTPGQGLQFLFEYFSETQRNKGNFPGRFSGRQFSNSRSEMNVSTLELGDSALYLCASSPGQGVEKLFFGSGTQLSVL.

V and J are TRBV28 and TRBJ1-1, with 7 bases aligning to TRBD1. Germline V gives CDR1 MDHEN, CDR2 SYDVKM. V shed 3 bases and J 7 bases; nucleotides not matched to a gene: 5. The CDR3 contains 13 residues. Written as DNA, the CDR3 is TGTGCCAGCAGTTTTGACAGGGTCGGTGAAGCTTTCTTT. It specifies CASSFDRVGEAFF.

The chain is built from TRBV19 and TRBJ2-4, with D perhaps TRBD1 (5 bases). The CDR3 has 14 residues. CDR1 and CDR2 from the germline V gene are LNHDA and SQIVND (reference sequence). V shed 2 bases and J shed 5 bases, with 10 bases lying between them. The CDR3: CASSIRRGENIQYF. The CDR3 nucleotides read TGTGCCAGTAGTATACGAAGGGGCGAAAACATTCAGTACTTC.

This sequence joins TRBV5-6 and TRBJ2-7; D may be TRBD1 (6 bases). The CDR3 loop spans 15 amino acids. Germline CDR1 and CDR2: SGHDT and YYEEEE. V dropped 4 bases and J dropped 0 bases, with 14 bases sitting between them. The CDR3 DNA follows: TGTGCCAGCAGCGGGGGCCCTCCTCGCTCCTACGAGCAGTACTTC. Encoded protein: CASSGGPPRSYEQYF.

V usage is TRBV5-1 and J usage is TRBJ1-1; D uncertain. The ends were cut back, 2 bases at V and 4 bases at J, with 12 bases in the middle. CDR1 and CDR2 from the germline V gene are SGHRS and YFSETQ. The CDR3 runs to 14 residues. The CDR3 DNA sequence: TGCGCCAGCAGCTTCACGGGTGGTACCACTGAAGCTTTCTTT. Translated, it gives CASSFTGGTTEAFF.

This clone was picked up one time. The chain carries TRBV2 and TRBJ2-5; 8 bases align to TRBD2. V lost 4 bases to trimming and J lost 1 base; unmatched junction nucleotides: 2. Germline lookup yields CDR1 SNHLY and CDR2 FYNNEI. CDR3 length equals 14 residues. The CDR3 region has the DNA TGTGCCAGCAGTGTCGGGGGGGGCCAAGAGACCCAGTACTTC. Translated: CASSVGGGQETQYF. The full variable domain, its missing parts supplied by reference TRBV2 and TRBJ2-5, is EPEVTQTPSHQVTQMGQEVILRCVPISNHLYFYWYRQILGQKVEFLVSFYNNEISEKSEIFDDQFSVERPDGSNFTLKIRSTKLEDSAMYFCASSVGGGQETQYFGPGTRLLVL.

J is TRBJ1-3 and V is TRBV5-1; D is unresolved. Germline V gene sequence: CDR1 SGHRS, CDR2 YFSETQ. This CDR3 has 14 residues. With 3 bases removed from V and 4 bases from J, the gap between germline ends came to 11 bases. CDR3 sequence: CASSSGFSGNTIYF. DNA of the CDR3: TGCGCCAGCAGCTCCGGGTTTTCAGGAAACACCATATATTTT.

The V and J genes are TRBV4-1 and TRBJ2-1; tentatively, D is TRBD1 (6 bases). Trimming removed 2 bases at V and 0 bases at J, with 11 bases between. CDR3 size: 16 residues. Germline V gene lookup returns CDR1 MGHRA and CDR2 YSYEKL. This chain's CDR3 is CASSQPTGSSYNEQFF. The DNA of the CDR3 is TGCGCCAGCAGCCAACCCACAGGGAGCTCCTACAATGAGCAGTTCTTC.

This clone showed up just a few times. V is TRBV2 and J is TRBJ2-7, with D perhaps matching TRBD2 (5 bases). The CDR3 loop spans 13 amino acids. From germline, CDR1 is SNHLY and CDR2 FYNNEI. Trimming removed 8 bases at V and 0 bases at J, with 11 bases between. For the CDR3, the DNA is TGTGCCAGCGAGGGATTTTACTCCTACGAGCAGTACTTC. Translated, it gives CASEGFYSYEQYF.

Written as DNA, the CDR3 is TGTGCCAGCAGTCGGACAGGGTCCTACAATGAGCAGTTCTTC. As protein: CASSRTGSYNEQFF. V usage is TRBV6-2 or TRBV6-3 and J usage is TRBJ2-1; TRBD1 matches at 8 bases. Germline CDR1 is MNHEY and CDR2 is SVGEGT. CDR3 size: 14 residues. Trimming removed 5 bases from V and 1 base from J; junction bases left unmatched: 1.